Following are 26 T cell receptor beta chains from one sample sequenced in a study of vaccination effects on CD4 cells after COVID-19. Expansion with viral peptide pools was applied to antigen-specific CD4+ T cells by the ViraFEST assay prior to sequencing. Culture lasted about ten days before CD4+ T cell isolation. All vaccine recipients tested negative for nucleocapsid antibodies and had never contracted SARS-CoV-2 infection. Their antigen targets remain unknown. Sequenced by immunoSEQ multiplex PCR; TCRdb stores in-frame clones only, minus some. The sample lists 70,000 or so clones, around 76% occurring once. The sample in question was CD4+ T cells from PBMCs cultured with SARS-CoV-2 spike peptides, obtained before COVID-19 vaccination. These receptors were obtained from a human donor who received a COVID-19 vaccine.

The chain has TRBV6-5 and TRBJ1-4, with no clear D. The ends were cut back, 4 bases at V and 0 bases at J, with 6 bases in the middle. The CDR3 contains 14 residues. Germline CDR1 MNHEY, CDR2 SVGAGI. DNA for the CDR3: TGTGCCAGCAGTTCGGGTCCAACTAATGAAAAACTGTTTTTT. Protein: CASSSGPTNEKLFF.

This clone was seen only once. The J gene is TRBJ2-6, the V gene TRBV30, with a tentative D call TRBD2 (6 bases). The V end was cut by 7 bases, the J end by 0 bases, with 13 bases between. The CDR3 extends over 15 amino acids. CDR1 is GTSNPN, CDR2 SVGIG, per germline (reference sequence). CDR3 sequence: CASTRGISGANVLTF. CDR3 in DNA: TGTGCCTCCACCCGGGGGATCTCTGGGGCCAACGTCCTGACTTTC.

The rearrangement uses TRBV18 and TRBJ2-3, with D perhaps matching TRBD2 (5 bases). The germline V and J ends were trimmed by 5 bases and 2 bases, with 14 bases remaining between them. This CDR3 is built from 15 residues. Germline V gene lookup returns CDR1 KGHSH and CDR2 LQKENI. The CDR3 reads CASSSGLADTDTQYF. The CDR3 region has the DNA TGTGCCAGCTCAAGCGGACTCGCCGACACAGATACGCAGTATTTT. The full variable domain, completed using reference TRBV18 and TRBJ2-3, is NAGVMQNPRHLVRRRGQEARLRCSPMKGHSHVYWYRQLPEEGLKFMVYLQKENIIDESGMPKERFSAEFPKEGPSILRIQQVVRGDSAAYFCASSSGLADTDTQYFGPGTRLTVL.

The J gene is TRBJ2-5, the V gene TRBV5-1; TRBD2 matches at 11 bases. Germline V gene data show CDR1 as SGHRS and CDR2 as YFSETQ. CDR3 length equals 16 residues. V shed 4 bases and J 5 bases; nucleotides not matched to a gene: 10. In DNA form, the CDR3 reads TGCGCCAGCAGCGGAATAGCGGGGGGGCCAGGGGAGACCCAGTACTTC. Amino acids: CASSGIAGGPGETQYF.

This clone was counted ten times or more. This rearrangement joins TRBV6-5 to TRBJ1-2, with 7 bases matching TRBD1. Germline V gene lookup returns CDR1 MNHEY and CDR2 SVGAGI. The junction had 8 bases not matched to a gene; V was cut back by 6 bases and J by 4 bases. This CDR3 region has 14 residues. CDR3 in amino acids: CASRSTGQVYGYTF. The CDR3 DNA sequence: TGTGCCAGCAGATCGACAGGGCAAGTCTATGGCTACACCTTC.

The chain joins TRBV4-1 to TRBJ2-5; a weak D match, TRBD2 (6 bases). Per the germline V gene, CDR1 is MGHRA and CDR2 is YSYEKL. Trimming shortened V by 2 bases and J by 5 bases, and 12 bases separated the two germline ends. The CDR3 sequence is 14 residues long. The chain's CDR3 is CASSQQWGVETQYF. The CDR3 nucleotides read TGCGCCAGCAGCCAACAGTGGGGGGTGGAGACCCAGTACTTC.

The V call is TRBV7-2, the J call TRBJ2-3; a weak D match, TRBD2 (5 bases). This CDR3 is built from 13 residues. CDR1 SGHTA and CDR2 FQGNSA come from the germline V gene. V lost 5 bases to trimming and J lost 2 bases, with 8 bases between them. CDR3 region: CASSPGITDTQYF. In nucleotides, the CDR3 is TGTGCCAGCAGCCCCGGGATCACAGATACGCAGTATTTT.

This chain connects TRBV5-1 to TRBJ2-2; tentative D call: TRBD1 (5 bases). Deletions cut 1 base from V and 2 bases from J, with 12 bases between. The length of the CDR3 is 16 residues. The germline CDR1 and CDR2 sequences are SGHRS and YFSETQ. CDR3 loop: CASSLTPGSNTGELFF. CDR3 coding DNA: TGCGCCAGCAGCTTGACCCCAGGGTCAAACACCGGGGAGCTGTTTTTT.

The rearrangement joins TRBV24-1 to TRBJ2-1; D uncertain. Trimming stripped 2 bases from V and 10 bases from J, with 14 bases between. Germline CDR1 is KGHDR and CDR2 is SFDVKD. The CDR3 is 14 residues long. For the CDR3, the DNA is TGTGCCACCAGTGATTCTAACTACCGATCGGAGCAGTTCTTC. This translates into CATSDSNYRSEQFF.

The chain recombines TRBV2 with TRBJ1-6; TRBD1 aligns across 10 bases. J lost 9 bases, V lost 7 bases, and 6 bases had no gene match. Germline values: CDR1 SNHLY, CDR2 FYNNEI. The CDR3 extends over 14 amino acids. The CDR3 region is CASIRQGAISPLHF. CDR3 coding DNA: TGTGCCAGCATCAGACAGGGGGCAATTTCACCCCTCCACTTT.

This chain connects TRBV4-3 to TRBJ2-7; no clear D gene. Germline CDR1 reads LGHNA; CDR2 reads YSLEER. V lost 4 bases, J lost 4 bases, and 11 bases lay in between. The CDR3 has 13 amino acids. CDR3 bases: TGCGCCAGCAGCCTCGGGCTCGGGTACGAGCAGTACGTC. Translation: CASSLGLGYEQYV.

The rearrangement joins TRBV9 to TRBJ2-1, with D possibly being TRBD2 (5 bases). The CDR3 length is 15 residues. Looked up from germline, CDR1 is SGDLS and CDR2 is YYNGEE. V was cut by 4 bases and J by 2 bases, with 13 bases left in between. CDR3 residues: CASSQSGVPYNEQFF. As DNA, the CDR3 is TGTGCCAGCAGCCAGTCCGGGGTGCCCTACAATGAGCAGTTCTTC.

This clone was seen just once. The chain couples TRBV24-1 to TRBJ2-5, with D uncertain. Germline loops: CDR1 KGHDR, CDR2 SFDVKD. The CDR3 is 16 residues long. Trimming cost V 3 bases and J 6 bases, with 19 bases left between them. DNA of the CDR3: TGTGCCACCAGTGATATGCACCCGGCGGATTTAAAGACCCAGTACTTC. This encodes CATSDMHPADLKTQYF.

This clone appeared a single time. This chain links TRBV24-1 with TRBJ2-3; 7 bases fit TRBD1. From germline, CDR1 is KGHDR and CDR2 SFDVKD. CDR3 length equals 13 residues. V shed 4 bases, J shed 4 bases, and the junction held 1 base outside the gene matches. The CDR3 here is CATSDQGADTQYF. For the CDR3, the DNA is TGTGCCACCAGTGACCAGGGGGCAGATACGCAGTATTTT.

This chain joins TRBV6-2 or TRBV6-3 and TRBJ2-4, with TRBD2 matching over 12 bases. The germline gives CDR1 MNHEY, CDR2 SVGEGT. CDR3 length: 20 residues. J gave up 0 bases and V 2 bases, and 11 bases lay outside the gene matches. The CDR3 spells CASSYDRLAGGITAKNIQYF. DNA for the CDR3: TGTGCCAGCAGTTACGATAGGCTAGCGGGGGGGATTACAGCCAAAAACATTCAGTACTTC.

Written as DNA, the CDR3 is TGCGCCAGCAGCCTTACAACTAGCGGGGAAGATACGCAGTATTTT. This sequence encodes CASSLTTSGEDTQYF. This rearrangement joins TRBV4-1 to TRBJ2-3; 10 bases line up with TRBD2. There are 15 residues in the CDR3. The V segment lost 4 bases and the J segment 5 bases; nucleotides outside the gene matches: 6. From germline, CDR1 is MGHRA and CDR2 YSYEKL.

CDR3 region: CASSQDLISYRDENSPLHF. For the CDR3, the DNA is TGTGCCAGCAGCCAAGATCTAATATCCTACAGGGATGAGAATTCACCCCTCCACTTT. The chain couples TRBV3-1 (or the pseudogene TRBV3-2) to TRBJ1-6; D perhaps matches TRBD1 (6 bases). V lost 0 bases and J 7 bases, leaving 22 bases between the germline ends. Germline V gives CDR1 LGHDT, CDR2 YNNKEL (reference sequence). This CDR3 is 19 amino acids long.

V gene TRBV28 combines with J gene TRBJ2-7, with 11 bases matching TRBD2. The CDR3 is 15 amino acids. After removal of 5 bases from V and 2 bases from J, the junction contained 5 bases not matched to a gene. From germline, CDR1 is MDHEN and CDR2 SYDVKM. CDR3 DNA sequence: TGTGCCAGCAGTCGAACTAGCGGGGGAGCCTACGAGCAGTACGTC. Residues: CASSRTSGGAYEQYV.

The CDR3 DNA is TGTGCCAGCAGTTTGGATTGGGAGCAGTTCTTC. Its translation is CASSLDWEQFF. The chain couples TRBV12-3 or TRBV12-4 to TRBJ2-1; D remains ambiguous. The CDR3 covers 11 residues. V dropped 3 bases and J dropped 10 bases, with 7 bases sitting between them.

Only a few counts were recorded for this clone. This chain uses TRBV12-1 with TRBJ1-1. TRBV12-1 counts as a pseudogene. The CDR3 loop spans 15 amino acids. CDR3: CASSYKRGSNTEAFF. CDR3 DNA: TGTGCCAGCAGCTATAAGAGGGGCTCGAACACTGAAGCTTTCTTT.

In its sample, this clone was seen a few times. The genes are TRBV18 and TRBJ1-1; weak D call: TRBD1 (6 bases). This CDR3 comprises 16 residues. The ends were cut back, 6 bases at V and 3 bases at J, with 20 bases in the middle. Looked up from germline, CDR1 is KGHSH and CDR2 is LQKENI. The CDR3 sequence: CASSYKGGGQDTEAFF. CDR3 in DNA: TGTGCCAGCTCTTACAAGGGAGGGGGGCAGGACACTGAAGCTTTCTTT.

This rearrangement joins TRBV6-6 to TRBJ2-7; 7 bases map to TRBD1. This CDR3 comprises 14 residues. With V trimmed by 4 bases and J by 6 bases, 9 bases remained unmatched. Germline V gene data show CDR1 as MNHNY and CDR2 as SVGAGI (reference sequence). The CDR3 DNA follows: TGTGCCAGCAGTTTTCCTCCAGGGGGTGGCGAGCAGTACGTC. It codes for CASSFPPGGGEQYV.

V is TRBV6-5 and J is TRBJ1-3, with D unresolved. This CDR3 comprises 16 residues. CDR1 and CDR2 (germline): MNHEY, SVGAGI. The germline V and J ends were trimmed by 0 bases and 4 bases, with 13 bases remaining between them. The CDR3 nucleotides are TGTGCCAGCAGTTACTCGGGGTTTGGGCCCGGAAACACCATATATTTT. Its protein is CASSYSGFGPGNTIYF.

This clone was observed a single time. The rearrangement joins TRBV7-2 to TRBJ1-5, with D possibly TRBD1 on 5 matching bases. Germline V gene sequence: CDR1 SGHTA, CDR2 FQGNSA. The CDR3 is 13 amino acids. V was trimmed by 4 bases and J by 6 bases, leaving 10 bases between them. DNA of the CDR3: TGTGCCAGCAGCTCATTCGACAGTCAGCCCCAGCATTTT. It translates to CASSSFDSQPQHF.

The V and J genes are TRBV6-5 and TRBJ1-1; D unclear. Germline CDR1 and CDR2: MNHEY and SVGAGI. The CDR3 runs to 14 residues. V lost 6 bases and J lost 4, with 15 bases in between. DNA of the CDR3: TGTGCCAGCAGGCCCCCGGGAATTCTCACTGAAGCTTTCTTT. Translating it yields CASRPPGILTEAFF.

The chain's CDR3 is CASSLEQGVSYNEQFF. The CDR3 DNA reads TGTGCCAGCAGCTTAGAACAGGGGGTCTCCTACAATGAGCAGTTCTTC. J is TRBJ2-1 and V is TRBV11-2, with 8 bases fitting TRBD1. Per germline, CDR1 SGHAT and CDR2 FQNNGV. This CDR3 has 16 residues. The V segment lost 0 bases and the J segment 0 bases; nucleotides outside the gene matches: 1.